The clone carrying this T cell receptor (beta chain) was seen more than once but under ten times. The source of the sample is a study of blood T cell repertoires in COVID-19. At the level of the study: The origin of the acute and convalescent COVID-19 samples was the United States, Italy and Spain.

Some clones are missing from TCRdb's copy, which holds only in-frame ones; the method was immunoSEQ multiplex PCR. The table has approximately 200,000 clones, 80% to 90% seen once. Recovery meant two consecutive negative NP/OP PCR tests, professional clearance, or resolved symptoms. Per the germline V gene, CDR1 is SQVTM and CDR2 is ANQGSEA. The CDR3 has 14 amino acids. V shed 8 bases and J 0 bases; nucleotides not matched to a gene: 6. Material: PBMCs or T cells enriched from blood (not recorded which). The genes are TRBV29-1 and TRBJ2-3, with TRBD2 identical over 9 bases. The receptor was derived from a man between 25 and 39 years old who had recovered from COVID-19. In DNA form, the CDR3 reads TGCAGCTTAGCGGGAGTTACCAGCACAGATACGCAGTATTTT. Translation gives CSLAGVTSTDTQYF.